A selection of T cell receptor beta chains follows, all from one sample in a study of blood T cell repertoires in COVID-19. Repertoires were generated with immunoSEQ multiplex PCR, while TCRdb's copy carries only in-frame clones and drops some. The table has approximately 120,000 clones, about 85% seen once. Sequenced sample: peripheral blood. All receptors derive from a man older than 75 with active or convalescent COVID-19. The CDR3 runs from the conserved cysteine through the conserved F or W. The D gene is left open where the match is weak. Some rows mark clone size as missing; the rest say once, few, many or name a class of expanded clone.

len | j_gene | v_gene | d_gene | abundance | CDR3nt | CDR3aa
12 | TRBJ1-6 | TRBV5-1 | . | . | TGCGCCAGCAGTCGGGATAATTCACCCCTCCACTTT | CASSRDNSPLHF
15 | TRBJ2-7 | TRBV19 | . | . | TGTGCCAGTAGTATTGGCCCAGCGGACTCCTACGAGCAGTACTTC | CASSIGPADSYEQYF
14 | TRBJ2-7 | TRBV5-4 | . | . | TGTGCCAGCAGCTTTCGGGGGACTCAGCGGGAGCAGTACTTC | CASSFRGTQREQYF
11 | TRBJ1-2 | TRBV19 | . | . | TGTGCCAGTAGTATGTCGGGAGGCTACACCTTC | CASSMSGGYTF
16 | TRBJ1-6 | TRBV5-6 | TRBD1 | . | TGTGCCAGCAGCTTCCCCGCTGACAGGGGTTATTCACCCCTCCACTTT | CASSFPADRGYSPLHF
14 | TRBJ2-1 | TRBV18 | . | once | TGTGCCAGCTCACCACCGACGGGGGTCAATGAGCAGTTCTTC | CASSPPTGVNEQFF
15 | TRBJ2-3 | TRBV27 | TRBD1 | . | TGTGCCAGCAGAAGACAGGGGTCTAGCACAGATACGCAGTATTTT | CASRRQGSSTDTQYF
11 | TRBJ2-7 | TRBV20-1 | TRBD2 | . | TGCAGTGCTCGGACTAGCTACGAGCAGTACTTC | CSARTSYEQYF
15 | TRBJ1-4 | TRBV6-5 | . | . | TGTGCCAGCAGTTACGGACAGAGAACTAATGAAAAACTGTTTTTT | CASSYGQRTNEKLFF
14 | TRBJ2-7 | TRBV5-1 | TRBD1 | . | TGCGCCAGCAGCACACAGGGGGTAAGATACGAGCAGTACTTC | CASSTQGVRYEQYF
16 | TRBJ1-6 | TRBV5-5 | . | . | TGTGCCAGCAGCTTGCGGCAGGGCTCCTATAATTCACCCCTCCACTTT | CASSLRQGSYNSPLHF
15 | TRBJ2-5 | TRBV11-2 | TRBD2 | . | TGTGCCAGCAGCTCGGGACTAGCGGGAAAAGAGACCCAGTACTTC | CASSSGLAGKETQYF
15 | TRBJ1-2 | TRBV28 | . | . | TGTGCCAGCAGCAGTGGGCCTCTTAGTAACTATGGCTACACCTTC | CASSSGPLSNYGYTF
18 | TRBJ2-7 | TRBV13 | . | . | TGTGCCAGCAGCTTCGGGGTGTCCGGCCGTGAAAGCTCCTACGAGCAGTACTTC | CASSFGVSGRESSYEQYF
14 | TRBJ2-7 | TRBV19 | TRBD2 | few | TGTGCCAGTAGTATCAACGGGGGGGCCTACGAGCAGTACTTC | CASSINGGAYEQYF
17 | TRBJ2-7 | TRBV5-5 | TRBD1 | . | TGTGCCAGCAGCTCCCAACTCGACAGGGGGCAGGGGCTCGGGCAGTACTTC | CASSSQLDRGQGLGQYF
17 | TRBJ2-7 | TRBV14 | TRBD2 | . | TGTGCCAGCAGCCAAGGTTACGCCGGACTAGCGTTGTACGAGCAGTACTTC | CASSQGYAGLALYEQYF
15 | TRBJ2-1 | TRBV27 | TRBD2 | . | TGTGCCAGCAACGCGCCCGGGAGGGGGGCCCATGAGCAGTTCTTC | CASNAPGRGAHEQFF
13 | TRBJ1-2 | TRBV3-1/TRBV3-2 | TRBD1 | . | TGTGCCAGCAGCCAGACAGGGTTGGATGGCTACACCTTC | CASSQTGLDGYTF
16 | TRBJ2-1 | TRBV5-1 | TRBD2 | . | TGCGCCAGCAGCTTGGCCCAGCGGGGGGACAACAATGAGCAGTTCTTC | CASSLAQRGDNNEQFF
13 | TRBJ1-3 | TRBV30 | TRBD1 | few | TGTGCCTCCGGACAGGGTACTGGAAACACCATATATTTT | CASGQGTGNTIYF
13 | TRBJ2-2 | TRBV29-1 | . | once | TGCAGCGTTGGCGGGGCACGCACCGGGGAGCTGTTTTTT | CSVGGARTGELFF
15 | TRBJ1-1 | TRBV7-6 | TRBD1 | . | TGTGCCAGCAGCTTCGCGACAGGGATTAACACTGAAGCTTTCTTT | CASSFATGINTEAFF
13 | TRBJ2-5 | TRBV7-9 | . | . | TGTGCCAGCAGCCCCGATACAAAAGAGACCCAGTACTTC | CASSPDTKETQYF
12 | TRBJ1-2 | TRBV12-1 | . | . | TGTGCCAGCAGCTTTTGGGCAGACGGCTACACCTTC | CASSFWADGYTF
15 | TRBJ2-1 | TRBV19 | TRBD2 | . | TGTGCCAGTAAACTGCTAGCGGGACACTACAATGAGCAGTTCTTC | CASKLLAGHYNEQFF
15 | TRBJ2-6 | TRBV11-2 | . | . | TGTGCCAGCAGCCCCGACATCTCTGGGGCCAACGTCCTGACTTTC | CASSPDISGANVLTF
16 | TRBJ2-5 | TRBV7-8 | TRBD1 | few | TGTGCCAGCAGCCCTAGGGGACAGGGGGCTTGGGAGACCCAGTACTTC | CASSPRGQGAWETQYF